This T cell receptor (beta chain) was recovered during a study of technical replicates of blood from several donors. This clone has only one observation. Clones were read by immunoSEQ multiplex PCR, and TCRdb kept only the in-frame ones, dropping some. The sample shows about 100,000 clones, nearly 97% of them seen only once. The CDR3 spans 16 residues. V was cut by 0 bases and J by 0 bases, with 8 bases left in between. Germline CDR1 is SEHNR and CDR2 is FQNEAQ (reference sequence). Source material: T cells isolated from PBMCs. This TCR was sampled from a human donor in good health. This chain uses TRBV7-9 with TRBJ2-2, with D perhaps matching TRBD1 (6 bases). This CDR3 is CASSLARTANTGELFF. The CDR3 DNA reads TGTGCCAGCAGCTTAGCCCGGACAGCGAACACCGGGGAGCTGTTTTTT.